A single sample gave rise to the 24 T cell receptor beta chains below, sequenced in a study of shared T cell receptors in the human thymus. This table comes from immunoSEQ multiplex PCR, and its TCRdb copy is limited to in-frame clones, with some not included. The sample shows hundreds of thousands of clones, around 87% of them seen only once. The same data also went into a second study, on human thymus T cells.

Sequences were obtained from thymocytes. The receptors were gathered from a boy younger than two with a congenital heart defect.

The genes are TRBV5-1 and TRBJ2-2; 14 nucleotides match TRBD2. This CDR3 comprises 22 residues. Germline loops: CDR1 SGHRS, CDR2 YFSETQ. Trimming took 2 bases from V and 2 from J; bases not matched to a gene: 17. This CDR3 reads CASSFIPTSGRAPERNTGELFF. The CDR3 bases are TGCGCCAGCAGCTTCATCCCGACTAGCGGGAGGGCACCCGAACGCAACACCGGGGAGCTGTTTTTT. Full variable domain (remainder filled in from reference TRBV5-1 and TRBJ2-2): KAGVTQTPRYLIKTRGQQVTLSCSPISGHRSVSWYQQTPGQGLQFLFEYFSETQRNKGNFPGRFSGRQFSNSRSEMNVSTLELGDSALYLCASSFIPTSGRAPERNTGELFFGEGSRLTVL.

The genes are TRBV19 and TRBJ1-5, with 7 bases that match TRBD1. Germline CDR1 is LNHDA and CDR2 is SQIVND (reference sequence). V gave up 5 bases and J gave up 4 bases; unmatched junction bases: 20. The CDR3 consists of 19 residues. CDR3 residues: CASSPGAGGRTAGNQPQHF. CDR3 nucleotide sequence: TGTGCCAGTAGTCCCGGGGCAGGGGGTAGGACGGCAGGGAATCAGCCCCAGCATTTT.

This rearrangement joins TRBV27 to TRBJ2-1, with 15 nucleotides matching TRBD2. The germline gives CDR1 MNHEY, CDR2 SMNVEV (reference sequence). With 8 bases clipped from V and 2 bases from J, the junction kept 4 bases outside the gene matches. The CDR3 covers 16 residues. As DNA, the CDR3 is TGTGCCAGCGGGACTAGCGGGAGGCCACCCTACAATGAGCAGTTCTTC. Amino acid sequence: CASGTSGRPPYNEQFF.

The chain employs TRBV19 and TRBJ1-1; 9 bases are shared with TRBD1. Germline CDR1 is LNHDA and CDR2 is SQIVND (reference sequence). This CDR3 contains 17 residues. Trimming at V came to 5 bases and at J to 4 bases, leaving 14 bases not matched to a gene. The CDR3 spells CASSPRDREVLATEAFF. For the CDR3, the DNA is TGTGCCAGTAGTCCTCGGGACAGGGAGGTTCTGGCCACTGAAGCTTTCTTT.

The V gene is TRBV5-1, the J gene TRBJ1-2; TRBD1 might be the D (5 bases). The CDR3 spans 15 residues. Per the germline V gene, CDR1 is SGHRS and CDR2 is YFSETQ. The V end lost 4 bases, the J end lost 4 bases, and 17 bases lay between the germline ends. CDR3 amino acids: CASSPHSGLPYGYTF. The CDR3 DNA reads TGCGCCAGCAGCCCCCACTCAGGGCTCCCCTATGGCTACACCTTC.

The chain recombines TRBV4-1 with TRBJ1-2; a possible D gene is TRBD1 (6 bases). Trimming stripped 0 bases from V and 5 bases from J, with 13 bases between. From germline, CDR1 is MGHRA and CDR2 YSYEKL. CDR3 size: 15 residues. The DNA for the CDR3 is TGCGCCAGCAGCCAAGATACGAACAGGGTATATGGCTACACCTTC. Protein product: CASSQDTNRVYGYTF.

The genes are TRBV7-2 and TRBJ1-4; tentatively, D is TRBD1 (6 bases). V dropped 1 base and J dropped 5 bases, with 11 bases sitting between them. Germline CDR1 and CDR2: SGHTA and FQGNSA. There are 15 residues in the CDR3. The CDR3 DNA sequence: TGTGCCAGCAGCTTAGGGCCGACAGGAAATGAAAAACTGTTTTTT. Protein sequence: CASSLGPTGNEKLFF.

The V gene is TRBV30, the J gene TRBJ2-1, with a weak D call TRBD1 (5 bases). V was pared by 2 bases and J by 2 bases, with 13 bases between. From germline, CDR1 is GTSNPN and CDR2 SVGIG (reference sequence). The CDR3 covers 15 residues. CDR3 sequence: CAWSRGRGTYNEQFF. For the CDR3, the DNA is TGTGCCTGGAGTCGCGGAAGGGGAACCTACAATGAGCAGTTCTTC.

The J gene is TRBJ1-1, the V gene TRBV10-2, with 7 bases fitting TRBD1. Germline V lookup: CDR1 WSHSY, CDR2 SAAADI. CDR3 length equals 13 residues. With V trimmed by 7 bases and J by 4 bases, 6 bases remained unmatched. The CDR3 loop is CASIRQGGTEAFF. CDR3 nucleotides: TGCGCCAGCATACGACAGGGTGGCACTGAAGCTTTCTTT.

The rearrangement uses TRBV5-1 and TRBJ2-5; 9 bases line up with TRBD1. The end of the DNA fits TRBJ2-7 better, so the J call may be wrong. Germline CDR1 and CDR2: SGHRS and YFSETQ. This CDR3 spans 16 amino acids. The CDR3 protein is CASSYVIGTGLYEQYF. CDR3 in DNA: TGCGCCAGCAGCTACGTCATTGGGACAGGGCTCTACGAGCAGTACTTC.

The rearrangement uses TRBV5-6 and TRBJ1-2, with a possible D match to TRBD1 (6 bases). The V end lost 3 bases, the J end lost 4 bases, and 16 bases lay between the germline ends. Germline CDR1 and CDR2: SGHDT and YYEEEE. The CDR3 totals 15 residues. The CDR3 protein is CASSSRSDRTYGYTF. The DNA of the CDR3 is TGTGCCAGCAGCTCCCGGTCGGACAGAACCTATGGCTACACCTTC.

This clone was counted a single time. The V gene is TRBV15, the J gene TRBJ2-3; possible D gene TRBD1, 6 bases. Looked up from germline, CDR1 is LNHNV and CDR2 is YYDKDF (reference sequence). This CDR3 contains 14 residues. The V and J ends lost 6 bases and 4 bases respectively, with 14 bases between them. As DNA, the CDR3 is TGTGCCACCAGTAATGCAGGGGCGGCAGATACGCAGTATTTT. The encoded protein is CATSNAGAADTQYF.

The chain uses TRBV19 and TRBJ2-6; maybe TRBD1 (5 bases). V was shortened by 9 bases and J by 0 bases, with 24 bases between the two germline ends. The CDR3 has 19 residues. From germline, CDR1 is LNHDA and CDR2 SQIVND (reference sequence). Here the CDR3 reads CASAPRKQAPISGANVLTF. CDR3 nucleotide sequence: TGTGCCAGCGCCCCTCGAAAACAGGCTCCAATCTCTGGGGCCAACGTCCTGACTTTC.

The CDR3 DNA sequence: TGTGCCAGCAGCGTAGAGGGACAGGTGGAAGATACGCAGTATTTT. Translation gives CASSVEGQVEDTQYF. This chain connects TRBV9 to TRBJ2-3; 8 bases line up with TRBD1. This CDR3 contains 15 residues. V shed 0 bases and J 5 bases; nucleotides not matched to a gene: 5. Germline V gene lookup returns CDR1 SGDLS and CDR2 YYNGEE.

This chain uses TRBV28 with TRBJ2-2; no firm D call. The V gene's germline CDR1 is MDHEN and CDR2 SYDVKM. There are 15 residues in the CDR3. The ends were cut back, 3 bases at V and 4 bases at J, with 12 bases in the middle. The CDR3 reads CASSLGRCPTGELFF. The CDR3 DNA reads as TGTGCCAGCAGTTTGGGCCGGTGCCCCACCGGGGAGCTGTTTTTT.

This chain connects TRBV27 to TRBJ2-7; possibly TRBD2 for D (5 bases). This CDR3 comprises 13 residues. Germline loops: CDR1 MNHEY, CDR2 SMNVEV (reference sequence). V was shortened by 5 bases and J by 4 bases, with 12 bases between the two germline ends. The CDR3, as DNA: TGTGCCAGCAGTCTCGGACGGGAATACGAGCAGTACTTC. It encodes CASSLGREYEQYF.

The chain has TRBV19 and TRBJ1-2, with 8 nucleotides matching TRBD1. The CDR3 has 15 residues. The germline CDR1 and CDR2 sequences are LNHDA and SQIVND (reference sequence). Losses at the gene ends were 5 bases for V and 4 bases for J; bases not matched to a gene: 9. This chain's CDR3 is CASSPRPGTGYGYTF. The DNA for the CDR3 is TGTGCCAGTAGTCCCCGCCCCGGGACAGGCTATGGCTACACCTTC.

This chain uses TRBV29-1 with TRBJ2-1, with 7 bases fitting TRBD1. The junction had 6 bases not matched to a gene; V was cut back by 5 bases and J by 2 bases. The CDR3 totals 14 residues. Germline V CDR1 and CDR2: SQVTM, ANQGSEA. The CDR3 reads CSVPLGTAYNEQFF. CDR3 coding DNA: TGCAGCGTTCCGCTGGGGACAGCCTACAATGAGCAGTTCTTC.

The V call is TRBV7-8, the J call TRBJ1-2; 8 nucleotides match TRBD1. The germline V gene has CDR1 SGHVS and CDR2 FQNEAQ. The CDR3 totals 15 residues. Unmatched junction bases numbered 13, after V lost 5 bases and J lost 8 bases. The CDR3 region is CASSDTTPTGDGYTF. In DNA form, the CDR3 reads TGTGCCAGCAGCGACACAACCCCGACAGGGGACGGCTACACCTTC.

This clone was detected only once. The rearrangement joins TRBV4-3 to TRBJ1-2, with D perhaps matching TRBD1 (6 bases). Per the germline V gene, CDR1 is LGHNA and CDR2 is YSLEER. Trimming removed 4 bases from V and 7 bases from J, with 25 bases in between. The CDR3 runs 17 residues. CDR3 sequence reads: CASSLGQFRPPGPGYTF. Here the CDR3 DNA reads TGCGCCAGCAGCCTTGGACAGTTTAGGCCCCCTGGCCCTGGCTACACCTTC.

The chain is built from TRBV12-5 and TRBJ1-5; D remains ambiguous. There are 15 residues in the CDR3. Trimming removed 7 bases at V and 3 bases at J, with 16 bases between. Germline CDR1 is LGHNT and CDR2 is FRNRAP. The CDR3 region is CASAPAPGSNQPQHF. CDR3 coding DNA: TGTGCTAGTGCCCCAGCCCCCGGGTCCAATCAGCCCCAGCATTTT.

The J gene is TRBJ2-3, the V gene TRBV7-9; D possibly corresponds to TRBD1 (5 bases). Per the germline V gene, CDR1 is SEHNR and CDR2 is FQNEAQ (reference sequence). V was clipped by 2 bases and J by 6 bases, with 9 bases between them. This CDR3 region has 13 residues. The CDR3 spells CASSLIAGDTQYF. The CDR3 DNA sequence: TGTGCCAGCAGCTTAATAGCAGGGGATACGCAGTATTTT. Supplemented by reference TRBV7-9 and TRBJ2-3, the full variable domain reads DTGVSQNPRHKITKRGQNVTFRCDPISEHNRLYWYRQTLGQGPEFLTYFQNEAQLEKSRLLSDRFSAERPKGSFSTLEIQRTEQGDSAMYLCASSLIAGDTQYFGPGTRLTVL.

This clone is a singleton in its sample. The chain has TRBV25-1 and TRBJ2-1; D call uncertain. This CDR3 region has 15 residues. Germline V gene sequence: CDR1 MGHDK, CDR2 SYGVNS. Trimming took off 3 bases at V and 7 bases at J, with 16 bases between the two ends. This chain's CDR3 is CASSDQLAGENEQFF. DNA for the CDR3: TGTGCCAGCAGTGATCAGTTAGCTGGAGAAAATGAGCAGTTCTTC. Using reference TRBV25-1 and TRBJ2-1 for the parts outside the CDR3, the full variable domain is EADIYQTPRYLVIGTGKKITLECSQTMGHDKMYWYQQDPGMELHLIHYSYGVNSTEKGDLSSESTVSRIRTEHFPLTLESARPSHTSQYLCASSDQLAGENEQFFGPGTRLTVL.

The rearrangement joins TRBV2 to TRBJ2-7; 12 bases agree with TRBD2. The V and J ends lost 6 bases and 0 bases, in that order; junction bases with no gene match: 12. CDR1 and CDR2 (germline): SNHLY, FYNNEI. This CDR3 spans 18 amino acids. This CDR3 reads CASSPRAGLAGSSYEQYF. The CDR3 nucleotides are TGTGCCAGCAGCCCTAGGGCGGGACTAGCGGGTTCCTCCTACGAGCAGTACTTC.